The source of this TCR beta chain is a study of cytomegalovirus exposure and HLA in healthy donors. The PCR was carried out with 60 Vbeta primers and 13 Jbeta primers. Libraries were prepared by immunoSEQ multiplex PCR; TCRdb keeps only in-frame clonotypes and omits some of them. This repertoire shows some 200,000 clones, 80% found once; its top ten account for roughly 6.7%. V was cut by 8 bases and J by 2 bases, with 7 bases left in between. CDR3 length: 13 residues. The germline gives CDR1 LNHNV, CDR2 YYDKDF (reference sequence). The sequenced sample was PBMCs. The receptor was derived from a man between 40 and 49 years old in good health and CMV-seropositive. The V and J genes are TRBV15 and TRBJ2-6; D not resolved. CDR3 residues: CATLVAGANVLTF. The CDR3 coding sequence is TGTGCCACCTTAGTGGCTGGGGCCAACGTCCTGACTTTC.